The clone carrying this T cell receptor beta chain was seen only a few times. This specimen belongs to a study of blood T cell repertoires in COVID-19. Study-wide context: Donors in the United States, Italy and Spain gave samples during acute or convalescent COVID-19.

In the original analysis: Estimation of nucleated cell counts relied on the amplification of reference gene primers. Sequencing used immunoSEQ multiplex PCR; TCRdb keeps in-frame clones, though not all of them. V and J calls and clone size are given by that table; D and trimming were obtained from the DNA. Among some 330,000 clones listed, 80% to 85% were seen once. The V end was cut by 4 bases, the J end by 1 base, with 5 bases between. The germline gives CDR1 SGHRS, CDR2 YFSETQ. The CDR3 covers 12 residues. Participants had their cohort set by participant-reported clinical history. The sequenced sample consisted of PBMCs or T cells enriched from blood (not recorded which). The gene calls are TRBV5-1 and TRBJ1-1; the D is unclear. This sequence was found in a woman aged 45-59 years who had recovered from COVID-19. CDR3: CASSGENTEAFF. CDR3 bases: TGCGCCAGCAGCGGAGAGAACACTGAAGCTTTCTTT. Full variable domain (remainder filled in from reference TRBV5-1 and TRBJ1-1): KAGVTQTPRYLIKTRGQQVTLSCSPISGHRSVSWYQQTPGQGLQFLFEYFSETQRNKGNFPGRFSGRQFSNSRSEMNVSTLELGDSALYLCASSGENTEAFFGQGTRLTVV.